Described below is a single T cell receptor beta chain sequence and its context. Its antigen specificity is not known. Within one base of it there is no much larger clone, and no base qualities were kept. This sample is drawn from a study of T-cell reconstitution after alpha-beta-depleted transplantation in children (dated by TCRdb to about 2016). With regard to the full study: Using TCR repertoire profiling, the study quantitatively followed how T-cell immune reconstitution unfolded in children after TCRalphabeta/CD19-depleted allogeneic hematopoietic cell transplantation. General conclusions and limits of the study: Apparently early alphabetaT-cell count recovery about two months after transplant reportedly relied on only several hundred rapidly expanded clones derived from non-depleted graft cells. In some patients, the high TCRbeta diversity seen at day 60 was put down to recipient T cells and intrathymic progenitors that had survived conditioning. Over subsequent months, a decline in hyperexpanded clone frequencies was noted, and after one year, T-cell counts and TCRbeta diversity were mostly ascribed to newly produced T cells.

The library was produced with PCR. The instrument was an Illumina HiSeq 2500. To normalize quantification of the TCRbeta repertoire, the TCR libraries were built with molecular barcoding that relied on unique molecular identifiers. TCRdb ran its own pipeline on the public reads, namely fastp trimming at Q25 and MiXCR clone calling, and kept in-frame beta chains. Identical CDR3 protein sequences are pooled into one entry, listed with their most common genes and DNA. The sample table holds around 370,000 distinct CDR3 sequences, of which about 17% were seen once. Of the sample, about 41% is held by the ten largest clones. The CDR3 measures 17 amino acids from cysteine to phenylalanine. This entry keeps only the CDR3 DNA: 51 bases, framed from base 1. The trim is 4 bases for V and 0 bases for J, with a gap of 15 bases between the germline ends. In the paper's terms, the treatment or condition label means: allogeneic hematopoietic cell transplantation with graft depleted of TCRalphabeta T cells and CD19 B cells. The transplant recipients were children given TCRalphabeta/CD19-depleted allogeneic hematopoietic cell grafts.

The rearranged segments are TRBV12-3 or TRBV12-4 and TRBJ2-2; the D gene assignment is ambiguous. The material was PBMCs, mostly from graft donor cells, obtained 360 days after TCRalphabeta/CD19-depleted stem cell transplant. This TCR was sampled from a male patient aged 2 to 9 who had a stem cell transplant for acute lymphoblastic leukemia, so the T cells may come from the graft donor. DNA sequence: TGTGCCAGCAGTTCCAACCGGTTTCCCGCGAACACCGGGGAGCTGTTTTTT. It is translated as CASSSNRFPANTGELFF.